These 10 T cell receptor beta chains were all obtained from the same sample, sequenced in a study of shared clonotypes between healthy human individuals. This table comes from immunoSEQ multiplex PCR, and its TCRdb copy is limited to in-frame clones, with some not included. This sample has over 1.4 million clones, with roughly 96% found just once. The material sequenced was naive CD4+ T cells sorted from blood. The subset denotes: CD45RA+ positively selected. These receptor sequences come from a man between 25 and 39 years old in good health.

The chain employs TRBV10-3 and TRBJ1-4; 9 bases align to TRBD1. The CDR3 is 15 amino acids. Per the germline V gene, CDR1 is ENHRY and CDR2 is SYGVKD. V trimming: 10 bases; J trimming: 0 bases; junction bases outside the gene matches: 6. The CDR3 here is CATRTGDATNEKLFF. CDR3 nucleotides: TGTGCCACAAGGACAGGGGATGCAACTAATGAAAAACTGTTTTTT.

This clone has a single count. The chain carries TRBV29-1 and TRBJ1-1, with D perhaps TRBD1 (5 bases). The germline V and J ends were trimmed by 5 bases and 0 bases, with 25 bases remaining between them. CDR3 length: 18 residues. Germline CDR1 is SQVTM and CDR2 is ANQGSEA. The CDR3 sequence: CSVTGTLNVPGMNTEAFF. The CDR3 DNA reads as TGCAGCGTTACCGGGACCCTAAACGTCCCCGGCATGAACACTGAAGCTTTCTTT.

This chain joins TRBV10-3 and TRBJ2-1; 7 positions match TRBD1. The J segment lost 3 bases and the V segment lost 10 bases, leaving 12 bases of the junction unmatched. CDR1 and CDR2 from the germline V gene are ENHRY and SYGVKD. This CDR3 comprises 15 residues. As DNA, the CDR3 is TGTGCCACCCAAGGGGGCGCCAGGGTCTACAATGAGCAGTTCTTC. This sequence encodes CATQGGARVYNEQFF.

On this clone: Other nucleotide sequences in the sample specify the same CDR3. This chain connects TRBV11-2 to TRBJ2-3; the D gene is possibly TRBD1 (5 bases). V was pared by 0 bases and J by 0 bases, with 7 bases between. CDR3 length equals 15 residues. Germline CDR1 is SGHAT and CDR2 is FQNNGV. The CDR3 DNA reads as TGTGCCAGCAGCTTAGATGGGGCTAGCACAGATACGCAGTATTTT. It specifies CASSLDGASTDTQYF.

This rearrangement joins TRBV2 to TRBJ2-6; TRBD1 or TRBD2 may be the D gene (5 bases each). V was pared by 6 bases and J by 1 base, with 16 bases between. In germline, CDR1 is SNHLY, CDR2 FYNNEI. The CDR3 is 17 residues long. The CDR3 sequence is CASSSGSGRSGANVLTF. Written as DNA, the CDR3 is TGTGCCAGCAGCTCAGGTTCAGGGAGATCTGGGGCCAACGTCCTGACTTTC.

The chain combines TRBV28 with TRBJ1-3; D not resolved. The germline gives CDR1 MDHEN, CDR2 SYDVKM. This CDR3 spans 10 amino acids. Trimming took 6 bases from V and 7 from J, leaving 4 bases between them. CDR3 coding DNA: TGTGCCAGCAGAGATAACACCATATATTTT. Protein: CASRDNTIYF.

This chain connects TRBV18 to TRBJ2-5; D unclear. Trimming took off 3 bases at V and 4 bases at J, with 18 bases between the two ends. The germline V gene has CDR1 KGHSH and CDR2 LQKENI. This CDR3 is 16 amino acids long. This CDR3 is CASSPLSGGMGETQYF. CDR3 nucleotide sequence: TGTGCCAGCTCACCCCTATCTGGCGGAATGGGAGAGACCCAGTACTTC. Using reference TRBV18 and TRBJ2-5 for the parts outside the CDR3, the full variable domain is NAGVMQNPRHLVRRRGQEARLRCSPMKGHSHVYWYRQLPEEGLKFMVYLQKENIIDESGMPKERFSAEFPKEGPSILRIQQVVRGDSAAYFCASSPLSGGMGETQYFGPGTRLLVL.

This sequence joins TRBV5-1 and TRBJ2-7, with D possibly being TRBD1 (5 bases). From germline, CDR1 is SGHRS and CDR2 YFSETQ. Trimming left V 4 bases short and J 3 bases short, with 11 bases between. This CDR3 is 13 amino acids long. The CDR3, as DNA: TGCGCCAGCAGCAACGAACAGGTCTACGAGCAGTACTTC. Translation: CASSNEQVYEQYF.

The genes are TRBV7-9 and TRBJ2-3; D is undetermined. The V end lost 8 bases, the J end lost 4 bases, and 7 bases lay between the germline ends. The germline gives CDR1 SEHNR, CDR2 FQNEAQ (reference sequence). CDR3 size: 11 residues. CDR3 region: CASPGPDTQYF. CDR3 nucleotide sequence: TGTGCCAGCCCTGGGCCAGATACGCAGTATTTT.

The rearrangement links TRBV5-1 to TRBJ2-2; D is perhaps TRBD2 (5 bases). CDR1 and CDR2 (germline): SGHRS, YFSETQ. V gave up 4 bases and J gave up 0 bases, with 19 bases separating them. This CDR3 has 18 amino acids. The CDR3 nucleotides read TGCGCCAGCAGCCTAACGTCGGCGAGGGCTGCGAACACCGGGGAGCTGTTTTTT. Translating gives CASSLTSARAANTGELFF.